The 15 T cell receptor beta chains given below trace back to one sample, sequenced in a study of shared clonotypes between healthy human individuals. The method was immunoSEQ multiplex PCR; TCRdb's version includes in-frame clones alone and lacks a portion of them. This sample has roughly 2.2 million clones; 80% to 95% occur once, and the top ten carry roughly 0.36%. Material for sequencing was naive CD4+ T cells from PBMCs. Subset: CD45RA+ positively selected. These receptors originate from a man aged 18 to 30 in good health. Some clones in this sample may be carry-over from other donors' samples.

The rearrangement joins TRBV5-6 to TRBJ2-2; 9 bases match TRBD2. With 3 bases clipped from V and 4 bases from J, the junction kept 7 bases outside the gene matches. The CDR3 has 16 residues. CDR1 is SGHDT, CDR2 YYEEEE, per germline. Here the CDR3 reads CASSWLAGAATGELFF. As DNA, the CDR3 is TGTGCCAGCAGCTGGTTAGCGGGAGCGGCCACCGGGGAGCTGTTTTTT.

The genes are TRBV4-1 and TRBJ2-3, with D uncertain. CDR1 and CDR2 from the germline V gene are MGHRA and YSYEKL. The CDR3 loop spans 16 amino acids. The germline V and J ends were trimmed by 3 bases and 4 bases, with 17 bases remaining between them. CDR3 sequence reads: CASSHLETALADTQYF. DNA for the CDR3: TGCGCCAGCAGCCATCTGGAAACGGCCTTAGCAGATACGCAGTATTTT.

The gene calls are TRBV5-5 and TRBJ2-1, with a possible D match to TRBD2 (6 bases). CDR1 SGHKS and CDR2 YYEKEE come from the germline V gene (reference sequence). This CDR3 comprises 13 residues. The V and J ends lost 4 bases and 4 bases respectively, with 9 bases between them. The CDR3 DNA reads as TGTGCCAGCAGCCCGGAGGGGTACAATGAGCAGTTCTTC. Amino acids: CASSPEGYNEQFF.

This chain joins TRBV7-2 and TRBJ2-7; D gene uncertain. With 1 base removed from V and 11 bases from J, the gap between germline ends came to 15 bases. In germline, CDR1 is SGHTA, CDR2 FQGNSA. The CDR3 covers 13 residues. CDR3 DNA: TGTGCCAGCAGCTTAGGGAACTTCCCAAGCGAGTACTTC. Translating it yields CASSLGNFPSEYF.

The chain links TRBV30 to TRBJ2-7; weak D call: TRBD2 (5 bases). The germline V gene has CDR1 GTSNPN and CDR2 SVGIG (reference sequence). The V gene lost 2 bases and the J gene lost 6 bases, with 11 bases spanning the gap. CDR3 length: 12 amino acids. This CDR3 is CAWSNRDPEQYF. DNA of the CDR3: TGTGCCTGGAGTAACCGGGATCCCGAGCAGTACTTC.

J is TRBJ2-2 and V is TRBV7-3; D possibly corresponds to TRBD2 (5 bases). The ends were cut back, 3 bases at V and 5 bases at J, with 7 bases in the middle. The CDR3 covers 13 residues. Germline CDR1 and CDR2: SGHTA and FQGTGA. The chain's CDR3 is CASSFGVTGELFF. As DNA, the CDR3 is TGTGCCAGCAGCTTCGGGGTAACCGGGGAGCTGTTTTTT.

V usage is TRBV29-1 and J usage is TRBJ1-1, with D uncertain. Germline CDR1 reads SQVTM; CDR2 reads ANQGSEA. The CDR3 runs 13 residues. Trimming cost V 2 bases and J 0 bases, with 7 bases left between them. The CDR3 DNA reads as TGCAGCGTTGAACGAGCTATGAACACTGAAGCTTTCTTT. Its translation: CSVERAMNTEAFF.

V and J are TRBV27 and TRBJ2-7, with TRBD2 matching over 8 bases. Unmatched junction bases numbered 6, after V lost 6 bases and J lost 5 bases. CDR3 size: 13 residues. Germline V CDR1 and CDR2: MNHEY, SMNVEV (reference sequence). CDR3 sequence reads: CASRRLASHEQYF. The CDR3 region has the DNA TGTGCCAGCAGGCGACTAGCGAGCCACGAGCAGTACTTC.

Concerning this clone: This sample also contains other DNA sequences that code for the same CDR3. The gene calls are TRBV2 and TRBJ2-7; D unclear. Trimming stripped 2 bases from V and 6 bases from J, with 5 bases between. Germline V gene lookup returns CDR1 SNHLY and CDR2 FYNNEI. The CDR3 contains 11 residues. The CDR3 nucleotides read TGTGCCAGCAGTGAATATTCCGAGCAGTACTTC. This codes for CASSEYSEQYF.

The chain joins TRBV5-1 to TRBJ1-5; the D is unclear. This CDR3 is built from 14 residues. Germline assignment: CDR1 SGHRS and CDR2 YFSETQ. V gave up 0 bases and J gave up 6 bases, with 10 bases separating them. This chain's CDR3 is CASSLESLGQPQHF. The CDR3 region has the DNA TGCGCCAGCAGCTTGGAGTCTCTGGGTCAGCCCCAGCATTTT.

J is TRBJ2-7 and V is TRBV4-2; D may match TRBD1 or TRBD2 (5 bases each). V was shortened by 1 base and J by 2 bases, with 9 bases between the two germline ends. Germline CDR1 LGHNA, CDR2 YNFKEQ. The CDR3 extends over 14 amino acids. The CDR3 DNA is TGTGCCAGCAGCCAAGCGGGGCAGACCTACGAGCAGTACTTC. Its protein product is CASSQAGQTYEQYF.

V usage is TRBV7-2 and J usage is TRBJ2-5; D is perhaps TRBD1 or TRBD2 (5 bases each). CDR3 length: 14 residues. CDR1 is SGHTA and CDR2 is FQGNSA in the germline V gene. V dropped 5 bases and J dropped 2 bases, with 12 bases sitting between them. The CDR3 DNA follows: TGTGCCAGCAGCCGTCGGGGCAGTCAAGAGACCCAGTACTTC. Amino acids: CASSRRGSQETQYF.

The genes are TRBV6-5 and TRBJ2-1; TRBD2 matches 7 bases. The ends lost 5 bases at V and 7 bases at J; junction bases unmatched: 11. This CDR3 is 15 amino acids long. Germline values: CDR1 MNHEY, CDR2 SVGAGI. The CDR3 region is CASSRGGSTGNEQFF. The CDR3 DNA is TGTGCCAGCAGTAGGGGCGGGAGTACCGGAAATGAGCAGTTCTTC.

The rearrangement uses TRBV19 and TRBJ2-7; 8 nucleotides line up with TRBD1. Germline assignment: CDR1 LNHDA and CDR2 SQIVND (reference sequence). Losses at the gene ends were 5 bases for V and 3 bases for J; bases not matched to a gene: 9. The CDR3 loop spans 15 amino acids. The CDR3 loop reads CASSYLDRGSYEQYF. The CDR3 DNA is TGTGCCAGTAGTTATTTAGACAGGGGAAGCTACGAGCAGTACTTC.

The rearrangement joins TRBV5-1 to TRBJ2-7; 10 bases are a match to TRBD2. Per germline, CDR1 SGHRS and CDR2 YFSETQ. The CDR3 spans 15 residues. The V gene end was trimmed by 4 bases and the J gene end by 2 bases; junction bases not matched to a gene: 6. CDR3 amino acids: CASSGLAGAAYEQYF. The DNA of the CDR3 is TGCGCCAGCAGCGGCCTAGCGGGGGCGGCCTACGAGCAGTACTTC.